This TCR beta chain was captured in a study of shared clonotypes between healthy human individuals. Naive CD45RA+ and memory CD45RA-negative subsets were split from CD4+ cells. The CDR3 spans 15 residues. CDR1 and CDR2 from the germline V gene are SGHRS and YFSETQ. The V and J ends lost 4 bases and 5 bases, in that order; junction bases with no gene match: 9. Assay runs were performed at deep level. Using immunoSEQ multiplex PCR, the repertoire was profiled, and TCRdb retains in-frame clones only, with some absent. There are some 2.3 million clones in the sample; just over 90% occur only once, and 0.39% lies in the top ten.

This clonotype originated in a man younger than 35 in good health. Some clones in this sample may be carry-over from other donors' samples. The chain has TRBV5-1 and TRBJ2-7; 10 bases are a match to TRBD1. The sequenced sample was naive CD4+ T cells from PBMCs. The subset is: CD45RA+ positively selected. The CDR3 loop is CASSTSSGQGNEQYF. The CDR3 region has the DNA TGCGCCAGCAGCACCTCCTCGGGACAGGGGAACGAGCAGTACTTC.